The T cell receptor beta chain described here comes from a study of blood T cells in healthy people across ages. Study results and limitations: Both naive CD4+ cell counts and diversity were greater in long-lived donors than in aged donors. It was not possible, with unsorted PBMCs, to conclusively compare naive and antigen-experienced cells.

With a J-beta primer mix and a sample-barcoded 5' primer, a second PCR ran about 7 to 12 cycles. All cDNA molecules were each tagged by a template-switch adaptor with 12 random nucleotides. Each CDR3 protein is one row after TCRdb ran MiXCR on the 5' RACE reads. The sample carries some 1.4 million distinct CDR3 sequences, approximately 38% recorded once. Trimming at V came to 4 bases and at J to 2 bases, leaving 6 bases not matched to a gene. The CDR3 runs 17 residues. The germline CDR1 and CDR2 sequences are SEHNR and FQNEAQ (reference sequence). There were healthy Caucasian individuals from Russia, aged about 6 to 100, serving as donors. A note on this clonotype: Its target is not known.

This chain uses TRBV7-9 with TRBJ2-6; 9 bases align to TRBD2. This receptor was obtained from a woman aged 18-29 years in good health. Sequencing input: blood. CDR3 protein: CASSSGTSITGANVLTF. The CDR3 nucleotides read TGTGCCAGCAGCTCCGGGACTAGCATCACTGGGGCCAACGTCCTGACTTTC.